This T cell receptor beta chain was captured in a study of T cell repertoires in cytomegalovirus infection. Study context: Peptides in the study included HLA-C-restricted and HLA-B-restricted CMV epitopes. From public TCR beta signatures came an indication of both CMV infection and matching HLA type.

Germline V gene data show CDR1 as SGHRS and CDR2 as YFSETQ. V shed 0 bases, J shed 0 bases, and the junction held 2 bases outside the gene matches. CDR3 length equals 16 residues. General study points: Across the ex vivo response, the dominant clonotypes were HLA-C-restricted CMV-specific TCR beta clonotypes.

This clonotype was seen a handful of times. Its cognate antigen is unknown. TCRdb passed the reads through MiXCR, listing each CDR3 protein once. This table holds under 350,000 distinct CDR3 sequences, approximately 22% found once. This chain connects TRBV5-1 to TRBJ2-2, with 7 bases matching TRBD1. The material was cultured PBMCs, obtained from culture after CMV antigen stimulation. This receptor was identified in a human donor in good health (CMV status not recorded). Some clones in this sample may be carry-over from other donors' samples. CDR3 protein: CASSLEGATNTGELFF. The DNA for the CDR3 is TGCGCCAGCAGCTTGGAGGGGGCTACGAACACCGGGGAGCTGTTTTTT.